These T cell receptor beta chains were read from a single sample in a study of blood T cell repertoires in COVID-19. Assay: immunoSEQ multiplex PCR; the TCRdb copy retains only in-frame clones and omits some. The profile shows 270,000 or so clones, roughly 85% of them singletons. What was sequenced was peripheral blood. The origin of the receptors is a human donor in a cohort sampled during active COVID-19. Each CDR3 is given with its conserved first and last residue. Fields, in order: J gene, D gene, clone size, V gene, CDR3 protein, CDR3 DNA. D genes are given only for firm matches. Clone size is stated in some rows and not others, as once, few, many or a class when expanded.

TRBJ1-6	.	.	TRBV7-2	CASSLTGDSPLHF	TGTGCCAGCAGCTTAACCGGGGATTCACCCCTCCACTTT
TRBJ1-1	TRBD1	.	TRBV3-1/TRBV3-2	CASNQEFRGRKNTEAFF	TGTGCCAGCAACCAAGAGTTTAGGGGGCGGAAGAACACTGAAGCTTTCTTT
TRBJ1-2	.	.	TRBV24-1	CATSEASYGYTF	TGTGCCACCAGTGAGGCCAGCTATGGCTACACCTTC
TRBJ2-1	.	many	TRBV7-9	CASSLGLVGNEQFF	TGTGCCAGCAGCTTAGGACTAGTGGGGAATGAGCAGTTCTTC
TRBJ2-3	TRBD2	.	TRBV5-1	CASSLVAGVRASTDTQYF	TGCGCCAGCAGCTTGGTAGCGGGAGTTAGGGCTAGCACAGATACGCAGTATTTT
TRBJ2-6	.	.	TRBV20-1	CSASGGGDSGANVLTF	TGCAGTGCTAGTGGGGGAGGCGACTCTGGGGCCAACGTCCTGACTTTC
TRBJ2-2	.	.	TRBV9	CASSVVPGTGELFF	TGTGCCAGCAGCGTAGTACCAGGGACCGGGGAGCTGTTTTTT
TRBJ2-2	.	.	TRBV7-2	CASSLDSYTGELFF	TGTGCCAGCAGCTTAGATTCCTACACCGGGGAGCTGTTTTTT
TRBJ2-7	.	few	TRBV5-1	CASSQNTGYEQYF	TGCGCCAGCAGCCAAAATACTGGCTACGAGCAGTACTTC
TRBJ2-1	TRBD2	.	TRBV10-2	CASRGVSGSSNEQFF	TGCGCCAGCAGAGGGGTTAGCGGGAGCTCCAATGAGCAGTTCTTC
TRBJ2-1	TRBD1	.	TRBV4-3	CASSQDPGQGALGQFF	TGCGCCAGCAGCCAAGACCCGGGACAGGGTGCTCTCGGGCAGTTCTTC
TRBJ2-1	TRBD2	.	TRBV19	CASGGLAGTYNEQFF	TGTGCCAGTGGGGGACTAGCGGGAACCTACAATGAGCAGTTCTTC
TRBJ2-7	TRBD1	.	TRBV7-9	CASSFQGAMSYEQYF	TGTGCCAGCAGCTTCCAGGGGGCTATGAGTTACGAGCAGTACTTC
TRBJ2-7	.	.	TRBV29-1	CSVNLRMSSYEQYF	TGCAGCGTAAACCTTCGCATGAGCTCCTACGAGCAGTACTTC
TRBJ1-1	.	.	TRBV2	CASSGDDTGFTEAFF	TGTGCCAGCAGTGGAGACGACACAGGGTTTACTGAAGCTTTCTTT
TRBJ1-2	TRBD1	.	TRBV28	CASTTRDRDNYGYTF	TGTGCCAGCACCACCCGGGACAGGGACAACTATGGCTACACCTTC
TRBJ2-4	.	.	TRBV5-6	CASSTGLKNIQYF	TGTGCCAGCAGCACAGGGCTCAAAAACATTCAGTACTTC
TRBJ1-6	.	few	TRBV4-1	CASSQDGESYNSPLHF	TGCGCCAGCAGCCAAGACGGGGAGTCCTATAATTCACCCCTCCACTTT
TRBJ1-4	TRBD1	.	TRBV11-2	CASSLRGTEEKLFF	TGTGCCAGCAGCCTCCGGGGGACAGAGGAAAAACTGTTTTTT
TRBJ1-3	.	.	TRBV5-1	CASSSGGGGDTIYF	TGCGCCAGCTCGTCCGGTGGAGGAGGGGACACCATATATTTT
TRBJ2-7	.	.	TRBV30	CAWSSRDLAIYEQYF	TGTGCCTGGAGTTCCCGGGACTTGGCTATATACGAGCAGTACTTC
TRBJ2-3	.	.	TRBV12-3/TRBV12-4	CASSLALADTQYF	TGTGCCAGCAGTTTAGCCCTTGCAGATACGCAGTATTTT
TRBJ2-3	.	.	TRBV5-1	CASTGSGFADTQYF	TGCGCCAGCACCGGTTCAGGCTTCGCTGATACGCAGTATTTT
TRBJ2-5	TRBD2	.	TRBV5-1	CASSRGTGTSGSQETQYF	TGCGCCAGCAGCCGAGGAACGGGGACTAGCGGGAGTCAAGAGACCCAGTACTTC